These 19 T cell receptor beta chains were sequenced from one sample in a study of T-cell reconstitution after alpha-beta-depleted transplantation in children. Unique molecular identifiers were incorporated into the prepared TCRbeta library. TCRdb re-called the PCR reads with MiXCR, one entry per CDR3 protein. Here the sample spans about 230,000 distinct CDR3 sequences, more than 10% being singletons. The source material was PBMCs from the stem cell graft donor, sampled from the stem cell graft. These receptors all come from a human donor who donated a stem cell graft to a child with acute lymphoblastic leukemia.

This clonotype was seen repeatedly, ten times or more. This chain links TRBV3-1 with TRBJ2-1; tentatively, D is TRBD1 (6 bases). Trimming took 5 bases from V and 3 from J, leaving 20 bases between them. The CDR3 sequence is 17 residues long. The germline V gene has CDR1 LGHDT and CDR2 YNNKEL (reference sequence). CDR3 in DNA: TGTGCCAGCAGCAAGTCGCAGGGGCCGGTAGACTACAATGAGCAGTTCTTC. Translating it yields CASSKSQGPVDYNEQFF.

This clonotype was seen many times. The chain recombines TRBV7-2 with TRBJ2-2, with D perhaps given as TRBD1 or TRBD2 (6 bases each). Looked up from germline, CDR1 is SGHTA and CDR2 is FQGNSA. This CDR3 is built from 16 residues. The germline V and J ends were trimmed by 1 base and 3 bases, with 12 bases remaining between them. The DNA of the CDR3 is TGTGCCAGCAGCTTAGATGGGGGGCGGGACACCGGGGAGCTGTTTTTT. This gives the protein CASSLDGGRDTGELFF.

This clonotype showed up many times. This chain uses TRBV12-3 or TRBV12-4 with TRBJ1-1; possibly TRBD1 for D (6 bases). The CDR3 covers 14 residues. Trimming took 3 bases from V and 5 from J, leaving 13 bases between them. The CDR3: CASSLGRGGTEAFF. As DNA, the CDR3 is TGTGCCAGCAGTTTGGGCAGGGGAGGGACTGAAGCTTTCTTT.

This clonotype showed up many times. The rearrangement uses TRBV14 and TRBJ2-1; tentatively, D is TRBD1 (6 bases). This CDR3 is 18 amino acids long. Trimming stripped 4 bases from V and 2 bases from J, with 21 bases between. From germline, CDR1 is SGHDN and CDR2 FVKESK. Written as DNA, the CDR3 is TGTGCCAGCAGCCCCCTGAGGTGGGCAGGGGACACCTACAATGAGCAGTTCTTC. It encodes CASSPLRWAGDTYNEQFF.

In its sample, this clonotype was seen many times. This chain's CDR3 is CSASPGGGGEKLFF. CDR3 in DNA: TGCAGTGCTAGTCCGGGCGGCGGCGGTGAAAAACTGTTTTTT. This chain joins TRBV20-1 and TRBJ1-4; D ambiguous. CDR3 length: 14 residues. Trimming pared 3 bases from V and 7 bases from J, leaving 15 bases between. Germline CDR1 is DFQATT and CDR2 is SNEGSKA (reference sequence).

This clonotype was picked up a small number of times. The chain couples TRBV7-3 to TRBJ2-1; TRBD2 matches 11 bases. The length of the CDR3 is 18 residues. Germline V gene sequence: CDR1 SGHTA, CDR2 FQGTGA. J was trimmed by 10 bases and V by 4 bases; bases with no gene match: 18. The CDR3 bases are TGTGCCAGCAGCTCCAGGACCCTAGCGGGAGGAGGAATGCGAGAGCAGTTCTTC. Its translation: CASSSRTLAGGGMREQFF. The variable domain in full, completed from reference TRBV7-3 and TRBJ2-1, reads GAGVSQTPSNKVTEKGKYVELRCDPISGHTALYWYRQSLGQGPEFLIYFQGTGAADDSGLPNDRFFAVRPEGSVSTLKIQRTERGDSAVYLCASSSRTLAGGGMREQFFGPGTRLTVL.

The V and J genes are TRBV5-4 and TRBJ1-1, with 7 bases aligning to TRBD1. Per germline, CDR1 SGHNT and CDR2 YYREEE (reference sequence). The CDR3 runs 15 residues. V lost 4 bases to trimming and J lost 5 bases; unmatched junction nucleotides: 11. This CDR3 is CASSRIQGPGTEAFF. CDR3 nucleotide sequence: TGTGCCAGCAGCCGCATACAGGGGCCGGGAACTGAAGCTTTCTTT. Variable domain in full (rest from reference TRBV5-4 and TRBJ1-1): ETGVTQSPTHLIKTRGQQVTLRCSSQSGHNTVSWYQQALGQGPQFIFQYYREEENGRGNFPPRFSGLQFPNYSSELNVNALELDDSALYLCASSRIQGPGTEAFFGQGTRLTVV.

This clonotype appeared a single time. The chain has TRBV11-2 and TRBJ2-7; D is ambiguous. Deletions cut 0 bases from V and 6 bases from J, with 12 bases between. Germline V gives CDR1 SGHAT, CDR2 FQNNGV. The CDR3 sequence is 14 residues long. CDR3 in amino acids: CASSLEDLFSEQYF. For the CDR3, the DNA is TGTGCCAGCAGCTTAGAGGATCTTTTTAGCGAGCAGTACTTC. The full variable domain, with the rest looked up from reference TRBV11-2 and TRBJ2-7, is EAGVAQSPRYKIIEKRQSVAFWCNPISGHATLYWYQQILGQGPKLLIQFQNNGVVDDSQLPKDRFSAERLKGVDSTLKIQPAKLEDSAVYLCASSLEDLFSEQYFGPGTRLTVT.

This clonotype was counted many times. This chain joins TRBV28 and TRBJ1-2; D not resolved. Trimming took 3 bases from V and 10 from J, leaving 12 bases between them. This CDR3 spans 12 amino acids. The germline CDR1 and CDR2 sequences are MDHEN and SYDVKM. The CDR3 sequence is CASSFHPRDYTF. The CDR3, as DNA: TGTGCCAGCAGTTTTCACCCGAGGGACTACACCTTC.

With regard to this clonotype: The junction departs from germline at one end; a sequencing error may be responsible. This sequence joins TRBV6-1 and TRBJ2-4; the D gene is possibly TRBD2 (6 bases). The V gene's germline CDR1 is MNHNS and CDR2 SASEGT. The CDR3 sequence is 14 residues long. The CDR3 DNA reads as TGTGCCAGCAGCCGCGGGGAAAAAGGGAACATGCAGTACTTC. It translates to CASSRGEKGNMQYF.

In this sample, this clonotype turned up a few times. The junction departs from the called germline gene at one end, perhaps through a read error. The chain employs TRBV5-1 and TRBJ2-6; 9 positions match TRBD1. This CDR3 contains 17 residues. Germline CDR1 reads SGHRS; CDR2 reads YFSETQ. The CDR3 nucleotides read TGCGCCAGCAGCTTAGGACAGGGGAGCCGCGGGGCCAACGGCCTGACTTTC. It encodes CASSLGQGSRGANGLTF.

This clonotype was counted ten times or more. This chain joins TRBV5-6 and TRBJ2-3; no firm D call. The V gene lost 4 bases and the J gene lost 0 bases, with 3 bases spanning the gap. The V gene's germline CDR1 is SGHDT and CDR2 YYEEEE. This CDR3 is 12 amino acids long. The CDR3 nucleotides read TGTGCCAGCAGCCAAAGCACAGATACGCAGTATTTT. Translated, it gives CASSQSTDTQYF.

In its sample, this clonotype was seen a few times. The chain employs TRBV20-1 and TRBJ1-6; a weak D match, TRBD1 (6 bases). V was pared by 3 bases and J by 9 bases, with 15 bases between. Germline V CDR1 and CDR2: DFQATT, SNEGSKA (reference sequence). This CDR3 has 14 residues. CDR3 nucleotide sequence: TGCAGTGCTAGCTGGGCAGGGGAAGCTTCACCCCTCCACTTT. This codes for CSASWAGEASPLHF.

The gene calls are TRBV24-1 and TRBJ2-2; D is unclear. The CDR3 runs to 16 residues. V dropped 5 bases and J dropped 4 bases, with 16 bases sitting between them. CDR1 is KGHDR, CDR2 SFDVKD, per germline. The CDR3: CATSAPVALGTGELFF. CDR3 sequence (DNA): TGTGCCACCAGTGCACCCGTGGCACTGGGCACCGGGGAGCTGTTTTTT.

This clonotype was counted many times. The chain is built from TRBV9 and TRBJ1-3; tentatively, D is TRBD1 (6 bases). The germline V gene encodes CDR1 SGDLS and CDR2 YYNGEE. V was shortened by 0 bases and J by 2 bases, with 9 bases between the two germline ends. The CDR3 is made up of 15 amino acids. The CDR3 reads CASSVVGTTGNTIYF. For the CDR3, the DNA is TGTGCCAGCAGCGTAGTAGGGACAACTGGAAACACCATATATTTT.

Details on this clonotype: A much bigger clone sits one base away, suggesting this may be a read error. The CDR3 region has the DNA TGTGCCATCAGTTTTTCTTCGACTCAGCCCCAGCATTTT. Amino acid sequence: CAISFSSTQPQHF. The V call is TRBV24-1, the J call TRBJ1-5, with unresolved D. Germline CDR1 reads KGHDR; CDR2 reads SFDVKD. The CDR3 loop spans 13 amino acids.

This clonotype has ten or more counts. V and J are TRBV7-2 and TRBJ1-6; 9 bases agree with TRBD1. The V gene end was trimmed by 2 bases and the J gene end by 9 bases; junction bases not matched to a gene: 5. The CDR3 covers 15 residues. Germline CDR1 reads SGHTA; CDR2 reads FQGNSA. Here the CDR3 DNA reads TGTGCCAGCAGCTTATGGGGGACAGGGCCTTCACCCCTCCACTTT. Encoded protein: CASSLWGTGPSPLHF.

The chain links TRBV6-2 or TRBV6-3 to TRBJ2-7, with 9 bases identical to TRBD1. Germline V CDR1 and CDR2: MNHEY, SVGEGT. J gave up 5 bases and V 0 bases, and 5 bases lay outside the gene matches. This CDR3 has 15 amino acids. CDR3 nucleotides: TGTGCCAGCAGTTACTCCGGACAGGGGAGCCACGAGCAGTACTTC. Its translation is CASSYSGQGSHEQYF.

CDR3 in amino acids: CASSGRGNMAEQYF. CDR3 DNA sequence: TGTGCCAGCAGCGGCCGGGGGAATATGGCCGAGCAGTACTTC. The chain joins TRBV11-1 to TRBJ2-7, with a weak D call TRBD2 (6 bases). Trimming cost V 5 bases and J 6 bases, with 17 bases left between them. The germline V gene encodes CDR1 SGHAT and CDR2 FQDESV (reference sequence). The CDR3 sequence is 14 residues long.